The TCR beta chain under discussion was sequenced for a study of T-cell memory formation after mild COVID-19. TCRdb itself ran the 5' RACE reads through MiXCR, one entry per CDR3 protein. Found here are roughly 380,000 distinct CDR3 sequences, over 25% of them singletons; the top ten hold about 14%. This clonotype showed up just a few times. The CDR3 totals 14 residues. The germline V and J ends were trimmed by 3 bases and 1 base, with 8 bases remaining between them. Germline CDR1 KGHDR, CDR2 SFDVKD. J is TRBJ1-1 and V is TRBV24-1, with D possibly matching TRBD1 (6 bases). The sample taken for sequencing was PBMCs or a T cell subset sorted from them (not recorded which). The receptor comes from an adult woman who had mild COVID-19 (a few samples of this study predate the infection). Cell type and time point are not known. CDR3 loop: CATSDGGQNTEAFF. The CDR3 nucleotides read TGTGCCACCAGTGATGGGGGACAGAACACTGAAGCTTTCTTT.